This section outlines one T cell receptor beta chain sequence together with its context. Its antigen is undetermined. Produced via immunoSEQ multiplex PCR; TCRdb's table is partial and in-frame only. The profile covers 150,000 to 200,000 clones, with approximately 93% appearing a single time and roughly 0.99% taken by the ten largest. This sample was included in a study of T cell responses to AZD1222 COVID-19 vaccine. Findings and limits, study-wide: Donors skewed white British and female; clonal diversity was possibly underestimated. Among AZD1222 vaccinees, only 5 to 7 were seropositive at baseline.

This receptor was identified in an adult who received the AZD1222 COVID-19 vaccine. This specimen consisted of peripheral blood, obtained 28 days after the second AZD1222 dose.

CDR3 DNA sequence: TGCGCCAGCAGCTCTGGCCTGACTCGACAGGATGGCTACACCTTC. This codes for CASSSGLTRQDGYTF. J is TRBJ1-2 and V is TRBV5-1; TRBD1 might be the D (6 bases). Trimming shortened V by 3 bases and J by 6 bases, and 18 bases separated the two germline ends. The CDR3 consists of 15 residues. The germline gives CDR1 SGHRS, CDR2 YFSETQ.